The 4 T cell receptor beta chains listed next were all sequenced from one sample in a study of vaccination effects on CD4 cells after COVID-19. Generated by immunoSEQ multiplex PCR, the TCRdb table keeps only in-frame clones and is missing some. Of some 40,000 clones detected, roughly 87% appear once; the ten largest clones hold 2.9%. Between days 9 and 11 of culture, CD4+ T cells were separated out. These TCRs' antigens remain unknown. Sequenced material: CD4+ T cells from PBMCs cultured without peptide, taken before COVID-19 vaccination. These receptors were taken from a human donor who received a COVID-19 vaccine.

This chain connects TRBV15 to TRBJ2-3; tentative D call: TRBD2 (7 bases). Germline assignment: CDR1 LNHNV and CDR2 YYDKDF (reference sequence). Trimming pared 0 bases from V and 3 bases from J, leaving 19 bases between. This CDR3 contains 18 residues. In DNA, the CDR3 is TGTGCCACCAGCAGAGATTTGTACTGGGGGGGCCGAACAGATACGCAGTATTTT. It encodes CATSRDLYWGGRTDTQYF. The full variable domain, with the rest looked up from reference TRBV15 and TRBJ2-3, is DAMVIQNPRYQVTQFGKPVTLSCSQTLNHNVMYWYQQKSSQAPKLLFHYYDKDFNNEADTPDNFQSRRPNTSFCFLDIRSPGLGDTAMYLCATSRDLYWGGRTDTQYFGPGTRLTVL.

J is TRBJ1-2 and V is TRBV3-1 (or the pseudogene TRBV3-2); D unresolved. The CDR3 totals 14 residues. Trimming cost V 0 bases and J 5 bases, with 10 bases left between them. Germline CDR1 reads LGHDT; CDR2 reads YNNKEL (reference sequence). CDR3 amino acids: CASSQDVRPYGYTF. The DNA for the CDR3 is TGTGCCAGCAGCCAAGATGTGAGACCTTATGGCTACACCTTC.

This chain uses TRBV2 with TRBJ1-2; the D is unclear. V was shortened by 2 bases and J by 4 bases, with 8 bases between the two germline ends. This CDR3 contains 13 residues. Germline lookup yields CDR1 SNHLY and CDR2 FYNNEI. The CDR3 loop is CASSERQLYGYTF. The CDR3, as DNA: TGTGCCAGCAGTGAACGGCAGCTCTATGGCTACACCTTC.

In nucleotides, the CDR3 is TGCGCCAGCAGCTCCAGGGGGGCCACTGAAGCTTTCTTT. It encodes CASSSRGATEAFF. V usage is TRBV5-1 and J usage is TRBJ1-1, with 7 bases matching TRBD1. Trimming removed 3 bases from V and 4 bases from J; junction bases left unmatched: 3. Germline V lookup: CDR1 SGHRS, CDR2 YFSETQ. This CDR3 is built from 13 residues.